This T cell receptor beta chain was profiled in a study of cytomegalovirus exposure and HLA in healthy donors. PCR involved 60 Vbeta and 13 Jbeta primers. Sequencing used immunoSEQ multiplex PCR; TCRdb keeps in-frame clones, though not all of them. The sample shows some 180,000 clones, 70% to 85% of them seen only once. CDR3 length: 13 amino acids. Trimming left V 6 bases short and J 3 bases short, with 8 bases between. The germline gives CDR1 MNHNS, CDR2 SASEGT. The sequenced material came from PBMCs. The V gene is TRBV6-1, the J gene TRBJ2-2, with a possible D match to TRBD1 (6 bases). This TCR was recovered from a man aged 40-49 years in good health and CMV-seropositive. The chain's CDR3 is CASRQGYTGELFF. DNA for the CDR3: TGTGCCAGCAGGCAGGGGTACACCGGGGAGCTGTTTTTT.